One sample yielded the 18 T cell receptor beta chains listed below, sequenced in a study of blood T cell repertoires in COVID-19. Libraries were prepared by immunoSEQ multiplex PCR; TCRdb keeps only in-frame clonotypes and omits some of them. The sample shows about 300,000 clones, 86% of them seen only once. What was sequenced was peripheral blood. All receptors derive from a woman between 50 and 59 years old with acute or convalescent COVID-19.

The chain uses TRBV18 and TRBJ2-7; perhaps TRBD2 as D (6 bases). The CDR3 length is 17 residues. V lost 4 bases and J 3 bases, leaving 22 bases between the germline ends. Germline V gene lookup returns CDR1 KGHSH and CDR2 LQKENI. This CDR3 reads CASSRMATGGVFYEQYF. CDR3 DNA: TGTGCCAGCTCACGAATGGCCACGGGCGGGGTGTTCTACGAGCAGTACTTC.

The CDR3 sequence: CASSRIVAGATDTQYF. In DNA form, the CDR3 reads TGTGCCAGCAGCCGGATCGTAGCGGGAGCGACAGATACGCAGTATTTT. The chain combines TRBV5-5 with TRBJ2-3, with 9 nucleotides matching TRBD2. This CDR3 spans 16 amino acids. The trim removed 4 bases at V and 3 bases at J, leaving 9 bases unmatched. Germline CDR1 reads SGHKS; CDR2 reads YYEKEE (reference sequence). Full variable domain (missing parts from reference TRBV5-5 and TRBJ2-3): DAGVTQSPTHLIKTRGQQVTLRCSPISGHKSVSWYQQVLGQGPQFIFQYYEKEERGRGNFPDRFSARQFPNYSSELNVNALLLGDSALYLCASSRIVAGATDTQYFGPGTRLTVL.

The genes are TRBV19 and TRBJ1-5, with D possibly being TRBD1 (6 bases). The V end lost 9 bases, the J end lost 4 bases, and 16 bases lay between the germline ends. Per the germline V gene, CDR1 is LNHDA and CDR2 is SQIVND (reference sequence). The CDR3 length is 14 residues. The CDR3, as DNA: TGTGCCAGCCGCCGACAGGAGCGAAATCAGCCCCAGCATTTT. It translates to CASRRQERNQPQHF.

In this sample, this clone turned up once. This rearrangement joins TRBV2 to TRBJ1-2; TRBD1 aligns across 8 bases. In germline, CDR1 is SNHLY, CDR2 FYNNEI. With 9 bases clipped from V and 8 bases from J, the junction kept 17 bases outside the gene matches. This CDR3 spans 15 amino acids. The CDR3 nucleotides are TGTGCCAGTTGGACAGGGTTTACTTTTCGGGGAGGCTACACCTTC. Protein: CASWTGFTFRGGYTF.

This clone was seen a single time. CDR3 amino acids: CASSQRTGRENSPLHF. The CDR3 nucleotides read TGTGCCAGCTCACAAAGGACAGGGCGAGAAAATTCACCCCTCCACTTT. The chain joins TRBV18 to TRBJ1-6; TRBD1 matches 8 bases. From germline, CDR1 is KGHSH and CDR2 LQKENI. This CDR3 spans 16 amino acids. Trimming removed 4 bases from V and 7 bases from J; junction bases left unmatched: 9.

The chain uses TRBV9 and TRBJ2-1; 14 bases are shared with TRBD2. There are 16 residues in the CDR3. Germline CDR1 reads SGDLS; CDR2 reads YYNGEE. Germline trimming cut 4 bases from V and 7 bases from J; bases unmatched to any gene: 7. The CDR3 DNA is TGTGCCAGCAGCTCAGCGGGACTAGCGGGAGAAAATGAGCAGTTCTTC. This sequence encodes CASSSAGLAGENEQFF.

V and J are TRBV24-1 and TRBJ1-5, with 9 bases identical to TRBD1. The CDR3 is 14 amino acids. Germline V CDR1 and CDR2: KGHDR, SFDVKD. J was trimmed by 7 bases and V by 7 bases; bases with no gene match: 7. CDR3 coding DNA: TGTGCCACCAGCCTGGGACAGGGAGACCAGCCCCAGCATTTT. Protein: CATSLGQGDQPQHF.

The chain links TRBV23-1 to TRBJ2-3; 11 nucleotides align to TRBD2. TRBV23-1 is flagged as an ORF with uncertain function. The CDR3 totals 17 residues. With V trimmed by 5 bases and J by 0 bases, 7 bases remained unmatched. CDR3 sequence (DNA): TGCGCCAGCAGTTGTTCGGGACTAGCGGTTAGCACAGATACGCAGTATTTT. It encodes CASSCSGLAVSTDTQYF.

The chain couples TRBV2 to TRBJ2-1, with 9 bases that match TRBD2. This CDR3 region has 17 residues. Germline lookup yields CDR1 SNHLY and CDR2 FYNNEI. The ends lost 7 bases at V and 0 bases at J; junction bases unmatched: 10. CDR3 loop: CASKASGTVPSYNEQFF. The CDR3 region has the DNA TGTGCCAGCAAGGCTAGCGGGACCGTTCCCTCCTACAATGAGCAGTTCTTC.

This clone appeared a single time. The chain couples TRBV21-1 to TRBJ2-5; the table gives TRBD1 as D, unverified against the DNA. TRBV21-1 corresponds to a pseudogene. The CDR3 has 21 amino acids. The CDR3 nucleotides read TGTGCCAGCAGCAAAGCCCGAGTAAAGCGCCGGACAGGGCGGTTTGAAGAGACCCAGTACTTC. It yields the protein CASSKARVKRRTGRFEETQYF.

The chain couples TRBV18 to TRBJ1-3, with TRBD1 matching 8 bases. This CDR3 is built from 14 residues. The V gene end was trimmed by 5 bases and the J gene end by 0 bases; junction bases not matched to a gene: 0. Germline V gene lookup returns CDR1 KGHSH and CDR2 LQKENI. The CDR3 nucleotides are TGTGCCAGCTCAACAGGGGGCTCTGGAAACACCATATATTTT. It yields the protein CASSTGGSGNTIYF.

The DNA of the CDR3 is TGCGCCAGCAGCTCAATGACTAGCGGGGCCTACACAGATACGCAGTATTTT. This gives the protein CASSSMTSGAYTDTQYF. V usage is TRBV5-1 and J usage is TRBJ2-3, with 11 bases aligning to TRBD2. Germline CDR1 reads SGHRS; CDR2 reads YFSETQ. There are 17 residues in the CDR3. After removal of 3 bases from V and 2 bases from J, the junction contained 8 bases not matched to a gene.

The chain joins TRBV18 to TRBJ1-2, with D possibly matching TRBD1 (6 bases). The CDR3 contains 14 residues. Trimming shortened V by 2 bases and J by 3 bases, and 10 bases separated the two germline ends. The germline CDR1 and CDR2 sequences are KGHSH and LQKENI. CDR3 loop: CASSPSGDDYGYTF. The CDR3 bases are TGTGCCAGCTCACCATCAGGGGATGACTATGGCTACACCTTC.

The chain carries TRBV18 and TRBJ2-1; 8 bases are a match to TRBD2. Germline assignment: CDR1 KGHSH and CDR2 LQKENI. This CDR3 comprises 15 residues. Trimming took 2 bases from V and 2 from J; bases not matched to a gene: 2. In nucleotides, the CDR3 is TGTGCCAGCTCACCAGTAGCGGGGACCTACAATGAGCAGTTCTTC. Protein product: CASSPVAGTYNEQFF. The whole variable domain, filled in from reference TRBV18 and TRBJ2-1, reads NAGVMQNPRHLVRRRGQEARLRCSPMKGHSHVYWYRQLPEEGLKFMVYLQKENIIDESGMPKERFSAEFPKEGPSILRIQQVVRGDSAAYFCASSPVAGTYNEQFFGPGTRLTVL.

This CDR3 is CASNQGQGVAGELFF. The CDR3 nucleotides are TGTGCCAGCAACCAGGGGCAGGGGGTCGCCGGGGAGCTGTTTTTT. The gene calls are TRBV6-5 and TRBJ2-2, with 7 bases identical to TRBD1. The CDR3 extends over 15 amino acids. Trimming at V came to 7 bases and at J to 6 bases, leaving 11 bases not matched to a gene. From germline, CDR1 is MNHEY and CDR2 SVGAGI.

V and J are TRBV29-1 and TRBJ1-1, with 12 bases fitting TRBD1. Trimming at V came to 6 bases and at J to 0 bases, leaving 8 bases not matched to a gene. The CDR3 runs to 16 residues. Germline V gives CDR1 SQVTM, CDR2 ANQGSEA. DNA of the CDR3: TGCAGCGTCGGGGGGACAGGGGGCAACCTGAACACTGAAGCTTTCTTT. It codes for CSVGGTGGNLNTEAFF.

The V and J genes are TRBV19 and TRBJ1-2; 7 bases match TRBD1. CDR3 length: 16 residues. CDR1 is LNHDA, CDR2 SQIVND, per germline (reference sequence). The V and J ends lost 7 bases and 4 bases, in that order; junction bases with no gene match: 15. The CDR3 reads CASISQRTGSSYGYTF. The CDR3 DNA is TGTGCCAGTATCTCACAAAGGACAGGTAGTAGCTATGGCTACACCTTC.

The V call is TRBV7-7, the J call TRBJ1-4; 9 bases are shared with TRBD1. V shed 11 bases and J 8 bases; nucleotides not matched to a gene: 9. Germline loops: CDR1 SSHAT, CDR2 FNYEAQ (reference sequence). CDR3 length equals 13 residues. The CDR3 coding sequence is TGTGCCGTCACATCGACAGGGGGGGAAAAACTGTTTTTT. Encoded protein: CAVTSTGGEKLFF.